The clone carrying this T cell receptor beta chain has a count of ten or more. Antigen specificity is unknown. These data are taken from a study of early T cells in non-severe SARS-CoV-2 infection. Overall study: Bulk RNA taken from unsorted whole blood was sequenced, leaving chains unpaired.

V was clipped by 3 bases and J by 4 bases, with 12 bases between them. There are 14 residues in the CDR3. Germline assignment: CDR1 LGHDT and CDR2 YNNKEL (reference sequence). Unique molecular identifier tags were affixed to discrete cDNA molecules. TCRdb re-called the 5' RACE reads through MiXCR, storing one row per CDR3 protein. The table records roughly 80,000 distinct CDR3 sequences, over 5% of them present only once. Points from the study as a whole: Lookups in VDJdb leaned toward anti-spike CD8 responses and missed private and CD4 specificities.

The sequenced material came from whole blood. This clonotype originated in an adult who was a healthcare worker with PCR-confirmed SARS-CoV-2 infection or an uninfected control (not recorded which). The J gene is TRBJ1-1, the V gene TRBV3-1; no clear D gene. CDR3 in amino acids: CASSQVVGGTEAFF. For the CDR3, the DNA is TGTGCCAGCAGCCAGGTAGTGGGTGGCACTGAAGCTTTCTTT.